The 30 T cell receptor beta chains presented below share a single source sample, sequenced in a study of sequential checkpoint blockade in melanoma. Treatment reported: randomized to nivolumab then ipilimumab (arm A) or the reverse (arm B). Measured with immunoSEQ multiplex PCR; TCRdb has only the in-frame clones, and not every one. The table shows fewer than 20,000 clones, with roughly 73% occurring only once. The sample in question was tumor tissue (inferred from file names), obtained from a patient given nivolumab and ipilimumab in sequence. These receptors were collected from a human donor with melanoma.

V and J are TRBV6-7 and TRBJ1-1; D remains unclear. TRBV6-7 is an ORF for which the function is uncertain. V was clipped by 2 bases and J by 1 base, with 5 bases between them. The CDR3 is made up of 13 amino acids. The CDR3: CASSYTGNTEAFF. The CDR3 nucleotides are TGTGCCAGCAGTTACACGGGGAACACTGAAGCTTTCTTT.

This clone was seen a few times. The genes are TRBV6-7 and TRBJ1-1; unclear D gene. TRBV6-7 is labeled an ORF, and its function is uncertain. The CDR3 loop spans 15 amino acids. V lost 2 bases to trimming and J lost 7 bases, with 17 bases between them. CDR3 DNA: TGTGCCAGCAGTTACATCCTCGGTACAGCGTATGAAGCTTTCTTT. It translates to CASSYILGTAYEAFF.

This clone qualifies as medium-sized (0.01 to 0.1%). The sample carries other DNA sequences with the same CDR3. V gene TRBV9 combines with J gene TRBJ1-5, with a possible D match to TRBD1 (6 bases). Germline CDR1 is SGDLS and CDR2 is YYNGEE. The CDR3 has 14 residues. V was clipped by 2 bases and J by 6 bases, with 12 bases between them. CDR3 sequence reads: CASSVGGQGQPQHF. Written as DNA, the CDR3 is TGTGCCAGCAGCGTTGGGGGGCAGGGTCAGCCCCAGCATTTT.

The chain employs TRBV11-3 and TRBJ2-2; tentative D call: TRBD2 (7 bases). V shed 3 bases and J shed 4 bases, with 18 bases lying between them. The CDR3 length is 17 residues. The germline V gene has CDR1 SGHNT and CDR2 YENEEA. The CDR3 region has the DNA TGTGCCAGCAGCTTGGGTCTAGGGGGGGCCTTCACCGGGGAGCTGTTTTTT. Protein: CASSLGLGGAFTGELFF.

The V and J genes are TRBV7-5 and TRBJ2-1; the listed D gene, TRBD2, was not tested against the DNA. TRBV7-5 is recorded as a pseudogene. This CDR3 contains 16 residues. This chain's CDR3 is CASSSQTSGRSNEQLF. In nucleotides, the CDR3 is TGTGCCAGCAGCTCCCAGACTAGCGGGAGATCCAATGAGCAGCTCTTC.

The chain couples TRBV19 to TRBJ2-2, with TRBD2 identical over 10 bases. CDR3 length equals 15 residues. CDR1 and CDR2 from the germline V gene are LNHDA and SQIVND (reference sequence). The trim removed 1 base at V and 10 bases at J, leaving 6 bases unmatched. The CDR3 spells CASSIGLAGPLELFF. CDR3 in DNA: TGTGCCAGTAGTATAGGACTAGCGGGTCCCCTGGAGCTGTTTTTT.

The genes are TRBV9 and TRBJ2-1; 9 nucleotides line up with TRBD2. J lost 6 bases, V lost 5 bases, and 9 bases had no gene match. The CDR3 totals 15 residues. Germline loops: CDR1 SGDLS, CDR2 YYNGEE. CDR3 sequence: CASSNLAGGPNEQFF. The CDR3 nucleotides are TGTGCCAGCAGTAACTTGGCGGGAGGGCCCAATGAGCAGTTCTTC.

This clone was seen a single time. The chain couples TRBV19 to TRBJ2-7, with 7 nucleotides matching TRBD2. With V trimmed by 3 bases and J by 4 bases, 9 bases remained unmatched. The CDR3 runs to 15 residues. The V gene's germline CDR1 is LNHDA and CDR2 SQIVND (reference sequence). The CDR3 sequence: CASSIGGGVIYEQYF. In DNA form, the CDR3 reads TGTGCCAGTAGTATTGGGGGAGGGGTTATATACGAGCAGTACTTC.

The V and J genes are TRBV5-1 and TRBJ1-1, with no clear D. CDR3 length equals 14 residues. V was cut by 4 bases and J by 0 bases, with 10 bases left in between. The germline V gene has CDR1 SGHRS and CDR2 YFSETQ. The DNA for the CDR3 is TGCGCCAGCAGCCTGGACGGAGTGAACACTGAAGCTTTCTTT. Residues: CASSLDGVNTEAFF.

The rearrangement links TRBV19 to TRBJ2-7, with TRBD2 as a possible D gene (5 bases). The CDR3 has 13 residues. The V end lost 7 bases, the J end lost 5 bases, and 15 bases lay between the germline ends. In germline, CDR1 is LNHDA, CDR2 SQIVND (reference sequence). CDR3 in DNA: TGTGCCAGTACCTCAGTAAACGGGGACGAGCAGTACTTC. It translates to CASTSVNGDEQYF.

There are many counts of this clone. J is TRBJ1-1 and V is TRBV11-3; D is uncertain. This CDR3 spans 14 amino acids. Trimming removed 7 bases at V and 1 base at J, with 13 bases between. Germline assignment: CDR1 SGHNT and CDR2 YENEEA. The CDR3: CASNRKAGNTEAFF. The CDR3 region has the DNA TGTGCCAGCAACCGAAAGGCGGGGAACACTGAAGCTTTCTTT.

The chain links TRBV11-3 to TRBJ2-1, with TRBD2 matching 11 bases. The CDR3 runs to 17 residues. The germline V gene has CDR1 SGHNT and CDR2 YENEEA. V gave up 4 bases and J gave up 0 bases; unmatched junction bases: 5. The DNA of the CDR3 is TGTGCCAGCAGCTCCGGGACTAGCGGAAGCTCCTACAATGAGCAGTTCTTC. It codes for CASSSGTSGSSYNEQFF.

The V call is TRBV23-1, the J call TRBJ2-1; 9 nucleotides agree with TRBD2. TRBV23-1 is an open reading frame whose function is uncertain. V shed 10 bases and J 7 bases; nucleotides not matched to a gene: 11. The CDR3 loop spans 14 amino acids. The CDR3 bases are TGCGCCATCTCTAGCGGGGACTCCTGGAATGAGCAGTTCTTC. Amino acid sequence: CAISSGDSWNEQFF.

This clone is a singleton in its sample. The CDR3 bases are TGTGCCAGCATGGAAGGGGGAGGAAACACCATATATTTT. Protein sequence: CASMEGGGNTIYF. This sequence joins TRBV6-7 and TRBJ1-3, with a tentative D call TRBD1 (6 bases). TRBV6-7 is known as an ORF, though its function is uncertain. The CDR3 has 13 amino acids. V was pared by 7 bases and J by 4 bases, with 11 bases between.

V gene TRBV1 combines with J gene TRBJ2-7; the table's D call, TRBD2, has no DNA check behind it. TRBV1 is assigned pseudogene status. CDR3 length: 15 residues. The CDR3 loop is CASSQDQTSDYEQYF. CDR3 bases: TGCGCCAGCAGCCAAGATCAAACCAGCGACTACGAGCAGTACTTC.

In its sample, this clone was seen once. The V call is TRBV7-5, the J call TRBJ2-2; the D call TRBD2 from the table was never checked on the DNA. TRBV7-5 is a pseudogene segment. This CDR3 is 16 amino acids long. The CDR3 DNA follows: TGTGCCAGCAGCAGGGGGACGGGGGGTCCCACCGGGGAGCTGTTTTTT. This translates into CASSRGTGGPTGELFF.

The chain joins TRBV18 to TRBJ2-7; tentatively, D is TRBD2 (6 bases). The CDR3 is 15 amino acids. V shed 2 bases and J shed 1 base, with 12 bases lying between them. In germline, CDR1 is KGHSH, CDR2 LQKENI. The CDR3 DNA follows: TGTGCCAGCTCACCAAAGGACGGGAGATCCTACGAGCAGTACTTC. Translation: CASSPKDGRSYEQYF.

The chain combines TRBV11-3 with TRBJ2-7, with TRBD1 identical over 9 bases. The CDR3 covers 15 residues. V was clipped by 5 bases and J by 5 bases; unmatched bases: 10. CDR1 is SGHNT and CDR2 is YENEEA in the germline V gene. The CDR3 DNA is TGTGCCAGCAGCCACCCGACAGGGGGGGGACACGAGCAGTACTTC. Encoded protein: CASSHPTGGGHEQYF.

This rearrangement joins TRBV7-5 to TRBJ2-5; the D call TRBD2 from the table was never checked on the DNA. TRBV7-5 counts as a pseudogene. This CDR3 is built from 14 residues. The CDR3 DNA is TGTGCCAGCAGCTTTTGGGCGGGGGTAGAGACCCAGTACTTC. Translating it yields CASSFWAGVETQYF.

In this sample, this clone turned up a few times. The junction does not match germline at one end; this may be a read error. The V and J genes are TRBV10-2 and TRBJ1-3; 9 bases are shared with TRBD1. In germline, CDR1 is WSHSY, CDR2 SAAADI. This CDR3 has 15 residues. CDR3 bases: TGCGCCAGCAGGGGACAGGGAAGTTCTGCAAACACCATATATTTT. As protein: CASRGQGSSANTIYF.

The CDR3 sequence is CASSVDKLLGQPQHF. CDR3 in DNA: TGTGCCAGCAGTGTAGACAAACTATTGGGTCAGCCCCAGCATTTT. The chain has TRBV28 and TRBJ1-5; D unclear. The V and J ends lost 5 bases and 6 bases respectively, with 17 bases between them. The CDR3 is 15 amino acids. Germline loops: CDR1 MDHEN, CDR2 SYDVKM.

The rearrangement joins TRBV6-7 to TRBJ2-3; 10 bases align to TRBD1. TRBV6-7 is treated as an ORF (open reading frame) with a function not yet certain. After removal of 7 bases from V and 5 bases from J, the junction contained 6 bases not matched to a gene. The CDR3 length is 14 residues. In nucleotides, the CDR3 is TGTGCCAGCAAGTGGGGACAGGGGAGAGATACGCAGTATTTT. This translates into CASKWGQGRDTQYF.

This chain links TRBV28 with TRBJ2-5, with D hard to call. CDR3 length equals 14 residues. The germline gives CDR1 MDHEN, CDR2 SYDVKM. The ends were cut back, 5 bases at V and 0 bases at J, with 10 bases in the middle. CDR3 in DNA: TGTGCCAGCAGTGGAGCCGCGTACCAAGAGACCCAGTACTTC. Encoded protein: CASSGAAYQETQYF.

This clone is a singleton in its sample. J is TRBJ1-6 and V is TRBV10-1; D is unclear. CDR3 size: 15 residues. CDR1 and CDR2 from the germline V gene are WNHNN and SYGVQD (reference sequence). V lost 0 bases and J lost 6, with 9 bases in between. The CDR3 region is CASSESGYGNSPLHF. In nucleotides, the CDR3 is TGCGCCAGCAGTGAGTCGGGGTACGGTAATTCACCCCTCCACTTT.

This clone was counted only a few times. The chain employs TRBV6-8 and TRBJ1-5; D not certain. The CDR3 totals 15 residues. V was trimmed by 7 bases and J by 4 bases, leaving 17 bases between them. Germline CDR1 reads MNHGY; CDR2 reads SAAAGT. The CDR3 region is CASIFSTRPNQPQHF. The DNA of the CDR3 is TGTGCCAGCATCTTCAGCACCCGGCCAAATCAGCCCCAGCATTTT.

The gene calls are TRBV28 and TRBJ2-7; 9 nucleotides agree with TRBD1. From germline, CDR1 is MDHEN and CDR2 SYDVKM. This CDR3 has 14 residues. Trimming removed 5 bases from V and 9 bases from J; junction bases left unmatched: 11. CDR3 region: CASSTPDRGLVQYF. The CDR3 DNA is TGTGCCAGCAGTACCCCGGACAGGGGCTTGGTGCAGTACTTC.

The chain is built from TRBV5-1 and TRBJ1-4, with D unclear. V lost 2 bases, J lost 4 bases, and 12 bases lay in between. The germline V gene has CDR1 SGHRS and CDR2 YFSETQ. The CDR3 loop spans 15 amino acids. The CDR3: CASSLSGRINEKLFF. For the CDR3, the DNA is TGCGCCAGCAGCTTATCAGGACGGATTAATGAAAAACTGTTTTTT.

The chain recombines TRBV19 with TRBJ1-2; D unclear. Germline values: CDR1 LNHDA, CDR2 SQIVND (reference sequence). The CDR3 has 13 residues. V was pared by 3 bases and J by 8 bases, with 13 bases between. CDR3 coding DNA: TGTGCCAGTAGTATTTCCTGGACGAGCGGCTACACCTTC. This codes for CASSISWTSGYTF.

The chain is built from TRBV5-1 and TRBJ1-1, with D unresolved. V was pared by 2 bases and J by 1 base, with 9 bases between. This CDR3 region has 14 residues. Germline CDR1 SGHRS, CDR2 YFSETQ. The CDR3, as DNA: TGCGCCAGCAGCTTTACTGATTCGAACACTGAAGCTTTCTTT. Protein: CASSFTDSNTEAFF.

V and J are TRBV19 and TRBJ1-2, with 8 nucleotides matching TRBD1. J lost 6 bases, V lost 4 bases, and 10 bases had no gene match. The germline CDR1 and CDR2 sequences are LNHDA and SQIVND (reference sequence). The CDR3 length is 15 residues. The CDR3 loop reads CASSSPRTGQNGYTF. The CDR3 DNA sequence: TGTGCCAGTAGTAGCCCGCGGACAGGGCAGAATGGCTACACCTTC.